This is a list of T cell receptor beta chains from one sample in a study of blood T cell repertoires in COVID-19. The data were produced by immunoSEQ multiplex PCR, yet TCRdb's version contains in-frame clones alone and is incomplete. The data contain approximately 31,000 clones, more than 85% of them singletons. Sequenced sample: peripheral blood. The receptors here all came from a woman older than 75 with active or convalescent COVID-19. Each CDR3 is given with its conserved first and last residue.

TRBV27	TRBJ1-6	CASSLLEGVSPLHF
TRBV30	TRBJ2-7	CAWSGGFYEQYF
TRBV5-5	TRBJ2-1	CASSYRDNYNEQFF
TRBV3-1/TRBV3-2	TRBJ1-3	CASSQFRAGSGNTIYF
TRBV5-4	TRBJ1-3	CASSSSQGVGNTIYF
TRBV14	TRBJ1-2	CASSNSLYGYTF
TRBV4-1	TRBJ2-7	CASSQGEEPTYEQYF
TRBV19	TRBJ1-1	CASRQQGQGARAFF
TRBV3-1/TRBV3-2	TRBJ2-7	CASSQSGGPQYF
TRBV10-2	TRBJ2-7	CASSSPTSDEQYF
TRBV5-1	TRBJ2-3	CASSSGASGGAIGTDTQYF
TRBV20-1	TRBJ1-1	CSAGGGEAFF